Sequencing of this TCR beta chain was carried out in a study of shared clonotypes between healthy human individuals. About this clone: The target antigen is unknown.

Germline-derived CDR1 and CDR2 are LNHNV and YYDKDF (reference sequence). The CDR3 is 16 residues long. V lost 1 base, J lost 0 bases, and 10 bases lay in between. General observations from the study: With few donors, the genetic and exposure-history diversity represented was limited.

The assay was immunoSEQ multiplex PCR, and TCRdb's table has in-frame clones only and misses some. The sample shows a few hundred thousand clones, approximately 97% of them seen only once. The source material was memory CD8+ T cells sorted from blood. Subset meaning: CD45RO+ cells pooled with CCR7-negative TemRA cells. The chain couples TRBV15 to TRBJ2-1, with D possibly TRBD1 on 5 matching bases. This clonotype was sampled from a man aged 25-40 years in good health. The CDR3 sequence is CATSRVRTGSYNEQFF. CDR3 sequence (DNA): TGTGCCACCAGCAGAGTCAGAACAGGCTCCTACAATGAGCAGTTCTTC.